What follows are 27 T cell receptor beta chains derived from one specimen sequenced in a study of Ad26.COV2.S vaccination and SARS-CoV-2 variants. Treatment noted: 15 to 20 received Ad26.COV2.S at low or high dose, single or two shots; 5 received placebo; per-sample allocation not given. Day 63 following the first vaccine or placebo injection was when the samples were taken. Here immunoSEQ multiplex PCR was the method, and the copy in TCRdb shows in-frame clones only, minus some. The profile shows under 300,000 clones, roughly 85% of them singletons. Sequences were derived from peripheral blood, sampled in a trial of Ad26.COV2.S vaccine versus placebo. All receptors derive from a person between 18 and 60 years old who received the Ad26.COV2.S COVID-19 vaccine or a placebo.

The rearrangement joins TRBV6-6 to TRBJ1-4; no definite D call. Trimming removed 2 bases from V and 7 bases from J, with 11 bases in between. The CDR3 has 14 residues. Germline V gene data show CDR1 as MNHNY and CDR2 as SVGAGI (reference sequence). As DNA, the CDR3 is TGTGCCAGCAGTTACGGTGTAAGCGGTGAAAAACTGTTTTTT. Translated: CASSYGVSGEKLFF.

This chain links TRBV18 with TRBJ1-5; maybe TRBD1 (5 bases). CDR3 size: 16 residues. Germline V gene data show CDR1 as KGHSH and CDR2 as LQKENI. Trimming shortened V by 3 bases and J by 5 bases, and 17 bases separated the two germline ends. CDR3 protein: CASSPPGRRGHQPQHF. DNA for the CDR3: TGTGCCAGCTCACCGCCCGGACGGCGGGGCCATCAGCCCCAGCATTTT.

The chain links TRBV7-2 to TRBJ1-1, with D perhaps matching TRBD1 (6 bases). V lost 4 bases to trimming and J lost 6 bases, with 15 bases between them. CDR3 length equals 14 residues. The germline V gene has CDR1 SGHTA and CDR2 FQGNSA. Here the CDR3 reads CASSSRGSVAEAFF. The DNA for the CDR3 is TGTGCCAGCAGCTCCAGGGGATCAGTCGCTGAAGCTTTCTTT.

The J gene is TRBJ1-5, the V gene TRBV25-1; TRBD1 matches at 10 bases. After removal of 2 bases from V and 3 bases from J, the junction contained 1 base not matched to a gene. Looked up from germline, CDR1 is MGHDK and CDR2 is SYGVNS. The CDR3 runs 15 residues. The chain's CDR3 is CASSEGTGDNQPQHF. CDR3 in DNA: TGTGCCAGCAGTGAAGGGACAGGGGACAATCAGCCCCAGCATTTT.

Only one count was recorded for this clone. The V call is TRBV27, the J call TRBJ2-2; D unclear. Between the trimmed V and J ends, which lost 2 bases and 4 bases, there was a span of 14 bases. Germline loops: CDR1 MNHEY, CDR2 SMNVEV (reference sequence). This CDR3 is built from 16 residues. CDR3: CASSLDATHITGELFF. CDR3 in DNA: TGTGCCAGCAGTTTAGACGCGACTCATATCACCGGGGAGCTGTTTTTT.

This chain uses TRBV12-5 with TRBJ2-3, with D unresolved. CDR3 length: 14 residues. V lost 0 bases and J lost 7, with 11 bases in between. Germline-derived CDR1 and CDR2 are LGHNT and FRNRAP. The CDR3, as DNA: TGTGCTAGTGGTTTGGTGACGGTCAAAAATACGCAGTATTTT. Protein: CASGLVTVKNTQYF.

This rearrangement joins TRBV4-1 to TRBJ1-1, with no clear D. The CDR3 has 14 residues. Trimming removed 0 bases at V and 11 bases at J, with 16 bases between. Germline V lookup: CDR1 MGHRA, CDR2 YSYEKL. CDR3: CASSQELSPISAFF. CDR3 nucleotides: TGCGCCAGCAGCCAAGAATTAAGCCCTATATCGGCTTTCTTT.

The J gene is TRBJ1-5, the V gene TRBV5-4; TRBD1 is a possible D gene (6 bases). The length of the CDR3 is 15 residues. V dropped 0 bases and J dropped 4 bases, with 11 bases sitting between them. The V gene's germline CDR1 is SGHNT and CDR2 YYREEE (reference sequence). The CDR3 here is CASSLAGGANQPQHF. In nucleotides, the CDR3 is TGTGCCAGCAGCTTGGCCGGGGGGGCGAATCAGCCCCAGCATTTT.

In nucleotides, the CDR3 is TGTGCCTGGAGGATTATTAGCGGGGGTAACAATGAGCAGTTCTTC. It encodes CAWRIISGGNNEQFF. V and J are TRBV30 and TRBJ2-1; 9 nucleotides match TRBD2. Germline V lookup: CDR1 GTSNPN, CDR2 SVGIG (reference sequence). After removal of 3 bases from V and 5 bases from J, the junction contained 8 bases not matched to a gene. The CDR3 has 15 residues.

The genes are TRBV24-1 and TRBJ1-1; TRBD1 agrees at 7 bases. This CDR3 has 14 amino acids. The germline V gene encodes CDR1 KGHDR and CDR2 SFDVKD. V shed 4 bases, J shed 4 bases, and the junction held 5 bases outside the gene matches. The DNA of the CDR3 is TGTGCCACCAGTGAAGCAGGGGGTCGCACTGAAGCTTTCTTT. The encoded protein is CATSEAGGRTEAFF.

The chain uses TRBV6-5 and TRBJ1-6; 7 nucleotides line up with TRBD1. CDR3 length: 14 amino acids. V shed 0 bases, J shed 9 bases, and the junction held 2 bases outside the gene matches. Looked up from germline, CDR1 is MNHEY and CDR2 is SVGAGI. DNA for the CDR3: TGTGCCAGCAGTTACTCGAACAGGGGTTCACCCCTCCACTTT. It is translated as CASSYSNRGSPLHF.

On this clone: A junction end diverges from the germline sequence, so it may reflect a read error. The J gene is TRBJ2-7, the V gene TRBV7-2; no reliable D call. Germline V gene sequence: CDR1 SGHTA, CDR2 FQGNSA. The CDR3 is 12 amino acids. The CDR3 bases are TGTGCCAGCAGCTTTCCCATGGGCCCGTCGGACTTC. This translates into CASSFPMGPSDF.

The sample holds one count of this clone. V gene TRBV7-2 combines with J gene TRBJ2-7; 9 bases align to TRBD1. This CDR3 comprises 14 residues. Germline values: CDR1 SGHTA, CDR2 FQGNSA. Unmatched junction bases numbered 0, after V lost 0 bases and J lost 3 bases. The CDR3 loop reads CASSLATGGYEQYV. CDR3 DNA sequence: TGTGCCAGCAGCTTAGCGACAGGGGGCTACGAGCAGTACGTC.

This chain links TRBV4-1 with TRBJ1-2; no clear D. This CDR3 region has 13 residues. Germline lookup yields CDR1 MGHRA and CDR2 YSYEKL. The V end was cut by 4 bases, the J end by 8 bases, with 14 bases between. The CDR3 coding sequence is TGCGCCAGCAGCCCCTTGGGATTGGGGGGCTACACCTTC. This encodes CASSPLGLGGYTF.

The chain combines TRBV30 with TRBJ1-2; D remains ambiguous. V dropped 0 bases and J dropped 0 bases, with 14 bases sitting between them. The CDR3 covers 16 residues. Germline values: CDR1 GTSNPN, CDR2 SVGIG (reference sequence). The CDR3 DNA reads as TGTGCCTGGAGTGTTATCAGGAGACGATCTAACTATGGCTACACCTTC. It specifies CAWSVIRRRSNYGYTF.

The table lists this clone with a count of one. V and J are TRBV7-3 and TRBJ2-1; 10 nucleotides align to TRBD2. Trimming took 8 bases from V and 6 from J; bases not matched to a gene: 19. This CDR3 has 18 amino acids. The germline gives CDR1 SGHTA, CDR2 FQGTGA. Here the CDR3 reads CASGNGFSGRSPFNEQFF. The CDR3 DNA reads as TGTGCCAGCGGCAACGGGTTTAGCGGGAGGTCACCCTTCAATGAGCAGTTCTTC.

The rearrangement uses TRBV20-1 and TRBJ2-3; TRBD2 matches 11 bases. The germline V gene encodes CDR1 DFQATT and CDR2 SNEGSKA (reference sequence). There are 16 residues in the CDR3. The junction had 14 bases not matched to a gene; V was cut back by 3 bases and J by 9 bases. The CDR3 DNA reads TGCAGTGCTAGTCCGGTACGGGCTAGCGGGGGGTTAACGCAGTATTTT. Translated, it gives CSASPVRASGGLTQYF.

The DNA for the CDR3 is TGTGCCAGCAGCGTAGCGGGACTAGCGGGGCGCCAAGAGACCCAGTACTTC. This encodes CASSVAGLAGRQETQYF. J is TRBJ2-5 and V is TRBV9; 13 nucleotides align to TRBD2. V gave up 0 bases and J gave up 1 base; unmatched junction bases: 3. The germline gives CDR1 SGDLS, CDR2 YYNGEE. This CDR3 contains 17 residues.

This clone was detected once. This chain links TRBV29-1 with TRBJ2-5; TRBD1 might be the D (6 bases). The length of the CDR3 is 15 residues. Germline assignment: CDR1 SQVTM and CDR2 ANQGSEA. The V end was cut by 6 bases, the J end by 5 bases, with 22 bases between. CDR3: CSVATGHGGGETQYF. For the CDR3, the DNA is TGCAGCGTGGCAACGGGACATGGGGGCGGGGAGACCCAGTACTTC. Filled out from reference TRBV29-1 and TRBJ2-5, the complete variable domain reads SAVISQKPSRDICQRGTSLTIQCQVDSQVTMMFWYRQQPGQSLTLIATANQGSEATYESGFVIDKFPISRPNLTFSTLTVSNMSPEDSSIYLCSVATGHGGGETQYFGPGTRLLVL.

V gene TRBV9 combines with J gene TRBJ1-4, with a tentative D call TRBD1 (6 bases). CDR3 length equals 18 residues. Germline-derived CDR1 and CDR2 are SGDLS and YYNGEE. V shed 0 bases and J shed 0 bases, with 15 bases lying between them. The CDR3 sequence: CASSVGQGPVATNEKLFF. As DNA, the CDR3 is TGTGCCAGCAGCGTAGGGCAGGGGCCGGTTGCAACTAATGAAAAACTGTTTTTT.

This clone was seen only once. This chain uses TRBV6-5 with TRBJ1-5; TRBD1 might be the D (5 bases). CDR1 is MNHEY and CDR2 is SVGAGI in the germline V gene. Trimming pared 8 bases from V and 0 bases from J, leaving 8 bases between. The CDR3 extends over 13 amino acids. CDR3 protein: CASRQNSNQPQHF. CDR3 DNA sequence: TGTGCCAGCCGACAGAATAGCAATCAGCCCCAGCATTTT.

J is TRBJ2-7 and V is TRBV4-2; possibly TRBD2 for D (5 bases). CDR1 and CDR2 from the germline V gene are LGHNA and YNFKEQ. The CDR3 has 14 residues. Trimming pared 4 bases from V and 5 bases from J, leaving 15 bases between. Written as DNA, the CDR3 is TGTGCCAGCAGCCCCAGCACTAGTCGCCACGAGCAGTACTTC. Its translation: CASSPSTSRHEQYF.

The CDR3 DNA follows: TGTGCCAGCAGTGAAAAGGGACAGGCCCAAGAGACCCAGTACTTC. The encoded protein is CASSEKGQAQETQYF. This chain joins TRBV6-1 and TRBJ2-5; 8 bases are shared with TRBD1. The junction had 3 bases not matched to a gene; V was cut back by 2 bases and J by 1 base. This CDR3 comprises 15 residues. The V gene's germline CDR1 is MNHNS and CDR2 SASEGT.

This clone has only one observation. The rearrangement links TRBV6-2 or TRBV6-3 to TRBJ1-5, with 7 bases fitting TRBD1. This CDR3 is built from 16 residues. Germline CDR1 MNHEY, CDR2 SVGEGT. Losses at the gene ends were 6 bases for V and 6 bases for J; bases not matched to a gene: 14. CDR3 region: CASSRGPDREGQPQHF. CDR3 nucleotide sequence: TGTGCCAGCAGCCGGGGGCCCGACAGGGAGGGTCAGCCCCAGCATTTT.

This sequence joins TRBV19 and TRBJ2-1; D possibly matches TRBD1 or TRBD2 (5 bases each). The V and J ends lost 5 bases and 2 bases respectively, with 13 bases between them. The CDR3 has 15 residues. The germline V gene has CDR1 LNHDA and CDR2 SQIVND (reference sequence). Written as DNA, the CDR3 is TGTGCCAGTAGTTCCCGAGGGGTCCCCTACAATGAGCAGTTCTTC. This codes for CASSSRGVPYNEQFF.

The gene calls are TRBV19 and TRBJ2-7; D not resolved. Trimming stripped 5 bases from V and 5 bases from J, with 13 bases between. CDR1 and CDR2 from the germline V gene are LNHDA and SQIVND (reference sequence). CDR3 length: 13 residues. DNA for the CDR3: TGTGCCAGTAGTCCTCCATTTATGGACGAGCAGTACGTC. It translates to CASSPPFMDEQYV.

This clone was picked up many times. This chain links TRBV6-5 with TRBJ1-1; D gene ambiguous. Germline lookup yields CDR1 MNHEY and CDR2 SVGAGI. V dropped 2 bases and J dropped 5 bases, with 12 bases sitting between them. The CDR3 has 14 residues. CDR3 sequence: CASSYRQSRTEAFF. CDR3 nucleotides: TGTGCCAGCAGTTACCGTCAGTCCCGTACTGAAGCTTTCTTT.